Below are 15 T cell receptor beta chains sequenced from a single sample in a study of blood T cell repertoires in COVID-19. TCRdb's table, derived via immunoSEQ multiplex PCR, lists solely in-frame clones and lacks some. The repertoire holds under 250,000 clones, with about 85% as singletons. Sequenced input: peripheral blood. These receptors all stem from a woman older than 75 with acute or convalescent COVID-19.

The rearrangement joins TRBV5-8 to TRBJ2-3; D is ambiguous. The germline CDR1 and CDR2 sequences are SGHTS and YDEGEE. V dropped 2 bases and J dropped 0 bases, with 13 bases sitting between them. The CDR3 covers 16 residues. CDR3 residues: CASSFALTASTDTQYF. In DNA form, the CDR3 reads TGTGCCAGCAGCTTCGCGCTCACCGCTAGCACAGATACGCAGTATTTT.

The rearrangement uses TRBV4-1 and TRBJ1-4; 7 bases are shared with TRBD1. Trimming removed 1 base from V and 2 bases from J; junction bases left unmatched: 4. CDR1 is MGHRA and CDR2 is YSYEKL in the germline V gene. This CDR3 spans 16 amino acids. CDR3 protein: CASSQGGGPTNEKLFF. The CDR3 DNA follows: TGCGCCAGCAGCCAAGGAGGGGGCCCGACTAATGAAAAACTGTTTTTT.

The rearrangement uses TRBV5-1 and TRBJ1-1; 8 nucleotides align to TRBD1. Trimming removed 7 bases from V and 5 bases from J; junction bases left unmatched: 13. The CDR3 runs 15 residues. The germline gives CDR1 SGHRS, CDR2 YFSETQ. The CDR3 region has the DNA TGCGCCAGCTCGAGTGCAGGGACAGGCGGGACTGAAGCTTTCTTT. It is translated as CASSSAGTGGTEAFF.

The chain employs TRBV2 and TRBJ2-1, with D possibly being TRBD2 (5 bases). V was trimmed by 2 bases and J by 2 bases, leaving 10 bases between them. Germline CDR1 SNHLY, CDR2 FYNNEI. This CDR3 region has 15 residues. The CDR3, as DNA: TGTGCCAGCAGTGAATTGGGGAGCGCCTACAATGAGCAGTTCTTC. Translating it yields CASSELGSAYNEQFF.

This clone occurred once. The chain uses TRBV27 and TRBJ2-7; 8 positions match TRBD2. After removal of 9 bases from V and 0 bases from J, the junction contained 4 bases not matched to a gene. The length of the CDR3 is 13 residues. Germline lookup yields CDR1 MNHEY and CDR2 SMNVEV (reference sequence). In DNA, the CDR3 is TGTGCCAGGGATAGCGGGGTCTCCTACGAGCAGTACTTC. Residues: CARDSGVSYEQYF.

The chain is built from TRBV12-3 or TRBV12-4 and TRBJ2-7; perhaps TRBD1 as D (6 bases). The CDR3 loop spans 12 amino acids. Trimming took 3 bases from V and 7 from J, leaving 10 bases between them. The CDR3 sequence is CASSFTQGEQYF. In DNA, the CDR3 is TGTGCCAGCAGTTTTACCCAGGGGGAGCAGTACTTC.

The rearrangement joins TRBV5-1 to TRBJ2-1; 7 bases map to TRBD1. Unmatched junction bases numbered 10, after V lost 4 bases and J lost 6 bases. Germline V gives CDR1 SGHRS, CDR2 YFSETQ. This CDR3 has 15 amino acids. The CDR3 protein is CASSATGSLGNEQFF. The CDR3 nucleotides are TGCGCCAGCAGCGCGACAGGGAGTCTGGGCAATGAGCAGTTCTTC.

The rearrangement joins TRBV27 to TRBJ1-1; D might be TRBD1 (6 bases). This CDR3 is built from 15 residues. V dropped 5 bases and J dropped 6 bases, with 19 bases sitting between them. In germline, CDR1 is MNHEY, CDR2 SMNVEV (reference sequence). As DNA, the CDR3 is TGTGCCAGCAGTGACTCGGTGGGGGCTCGGGCTGAAGCTTTCTTT. It specifies CASSDSVGARAEAFF.

The chain combines TRBV7-9 with TRBJ2-7; D is possibly TRBD1 (7 bases). The CDR3 consists of 14 residues. Trimming pared 5 bases from V and 5 bases from J, leaving 16 bases between. The V gene's germline CDR1 is SEHNR and CDR2 FQNEAQ (reference sequence). CDR3 region: CASSHDREVDEQYF. In DNA form, the CDR3 reads TGTGCCAGCAGCCATGACAGGGAGGTTGACGAGCAGTACTTC.

This rearrangement joins TRBV11-3 to TRBJ1-1, with 7 positions matching TRBD1. V was clipped by 5 bases and J by 3 bases; unmatched bases: 3. CDR1 SGHNT and CDR2 YENEEA come from the germline V gene. The CDR3 is 13 residues long. In DNA form, the CDR3 reads TGTGCCAGCAGCGCTGACAGGGACACTGAAGCTTTCTTT. This gives the protein CASSADRDTEAFF. The whole variable domain, filled in from reference TRBV11-3 and TRBJ1-1, reads EAGVVQSPRYKIIEKKQPVAFWCNPISGHNTLYWYLQNLGQGPELLIRYENEEAVDDSQLPKDRFSAERLKGVDSTLKIQPAELGDSAVYLCASSADRDTEAFFGQGTRLTVV.

Details on this clone: This same CDR3 is encoded by further DNA sequences in the sample. The chain links TRBV5-1 to TRBJ1-5; 9 positions agree with TRBD1. There are 14 residues in the CDR3. The trim removed 4 bases at V and 4 bases at J, leaving 3 bases unmatched. Germline values: CDR1 SGHRS, CDR2 YFSETQ. CDR3 sequence reads: CASSPGTGNQPQHF. In DNA form, the CDR3 reads TGCGCCAGCAGCCCAGGGACAGGGAATCAGCCCCAGCATTTT.

The chain uses TRBV19 and TRBJ1-1, with 9 bases identical to TRBD1. With 3 bases clipped from V and 6 bases from J, the junction kept 5 bases outside the gene matches. The germline CDR1 and CDR2 sequences are LNHDA and SQIVND (reference sequence). The CDR3 consists of 14 residues. The CDR3, as DNA: TGTGCCAGTAGTATCACAGGGGGCAAGGCTGAAGCTTTCTTT. Encoded protein: CASSITGGKAEAFF.

This chain joins TRBV3-1 (or the pseudogene TRBV3-2) and TRBJ2-6, with D possibly matching TRBD1 (6 bases). Germline values: CDR1 LGHDT, CDR2 YNNKEL (reference sequence). Between the trimmed V and J ends, which lost 4 bases and 6 bases, there was a span of 19 bases. The CDR3 has 17 residues. CDR3 loop: CASSPAGQPSLANVLTF. In nucleotides, the CDR3 is TGTGCCAGCAGCCCCGCCGGACAGCCCTCTTTGGCCAACGTCCTGACTTTC.

This clone has a handful of counts. This rearrangement joins TRBV18 to TRBJ2-7; 11 bases are shared with TRBD2. CDR3 length equals 15 residues. Germline CDR1 is KGHSH and CDR2 is LQKENI. J was trimmed by 7 bases and V by 5 bases; bases with no gene match: 10. The CDR3 spells CASSASLAGGREQYF. The CDR3 DNA follows: TGTGCCAGCTCAGCGTCCCTAGCGGGAGGAAGGGAGCAGTACTTC. Using reference TRBV18 and TRBJ2-7 for the parts outside the CDR3, the full variable domain is NAGVMQNPRHLVRRRGQEARLRCSPMKGHSHVYWYRQLPEEGLKFMVYLQKENIIDESGMPKERFSAEFPKEGPSILRIQQVVRGDSAAYFCASSASLAGGREQYFGPGTRLTVT.

The chain links TRBV6-2 or TRBV6-3 to TRBJ2-1; 14 bases line up with TRBD2. The germline gives CDR1 MNHEY, CDR2 SVGEGT. With 6 bases clipped from V and 7 bases from J, the junction kept 11 bases outside the gene matches. The CDR3 runs 17 residues. This chain's CDR3 is CASSPRLAGGVRNEQFF. Here the CDR3 DNA reads TGTGCCAGCAGCCCGAGACTAGCGGGGGGGGTGAGGAATGAGCAGTTCTTC.